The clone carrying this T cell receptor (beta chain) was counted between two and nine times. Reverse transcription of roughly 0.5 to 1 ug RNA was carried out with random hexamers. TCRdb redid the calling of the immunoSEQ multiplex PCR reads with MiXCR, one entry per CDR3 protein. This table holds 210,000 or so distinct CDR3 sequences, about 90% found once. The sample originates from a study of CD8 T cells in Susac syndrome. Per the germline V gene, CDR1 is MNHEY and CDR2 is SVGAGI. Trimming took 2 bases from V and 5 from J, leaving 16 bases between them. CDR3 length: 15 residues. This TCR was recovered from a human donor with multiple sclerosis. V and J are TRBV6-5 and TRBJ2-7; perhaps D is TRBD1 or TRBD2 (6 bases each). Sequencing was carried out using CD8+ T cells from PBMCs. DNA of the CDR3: TGTGCCAGCAGTTACGACCCCGGGGGCTGGGACGAGCAGTACTTC. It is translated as CASSYDPGGWDEQYF.